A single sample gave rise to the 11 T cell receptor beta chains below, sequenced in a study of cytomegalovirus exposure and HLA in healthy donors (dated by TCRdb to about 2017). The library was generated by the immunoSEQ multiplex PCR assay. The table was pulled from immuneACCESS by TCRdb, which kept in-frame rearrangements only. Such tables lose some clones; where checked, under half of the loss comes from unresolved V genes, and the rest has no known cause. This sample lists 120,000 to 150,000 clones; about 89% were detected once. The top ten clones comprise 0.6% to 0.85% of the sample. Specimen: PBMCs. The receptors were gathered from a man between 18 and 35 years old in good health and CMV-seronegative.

DNA for the CDR3: TGTGCCAGCAGTGAAGGCGGGATGCTGGACGAGCAGTACTTC. Its translation is CASSEGGMLDEQYF. V gene TRBV2 combines with J gene TRBJ2-7, with D maybe TRBD2 (6 bases). Germline CDR1 SNHLY, CDR2 FYNNEI. This CDR3 is 14 amino acids long. V dropped 1 base and J dropped 5 bases, with 12 bases sitting between them.

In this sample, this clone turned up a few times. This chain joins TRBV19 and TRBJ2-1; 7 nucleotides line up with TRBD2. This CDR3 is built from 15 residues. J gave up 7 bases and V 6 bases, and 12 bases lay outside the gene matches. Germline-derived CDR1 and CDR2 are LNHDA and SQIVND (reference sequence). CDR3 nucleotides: TGTGCCAGTAGCACCCATCCGGGAGGCGAGAATGAGCAGTTCTTC. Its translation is CASSTHPGGENEQFF.

CDR3 residues: CASGLVVGQIYEQYV. For the CDR3, the DNA is TGTGCTAGTGGTTTGGTGGTCGGACAGATCTACGAGCAGTACGTC. The chain employs TRBV12-5 and TRBJ2-7; possibly TRBD1 for D (6 bases). V shed 0 bases and J shed 3 bases, with 12 bases lying between them. Germline V gene lookup returns CDR1 LGHNT and CDR2 FRNRAP. This CDR3 comprises 15 residues.

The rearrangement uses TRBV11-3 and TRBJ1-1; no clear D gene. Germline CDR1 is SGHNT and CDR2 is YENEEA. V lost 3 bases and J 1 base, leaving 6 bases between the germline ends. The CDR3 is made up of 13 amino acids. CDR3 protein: CASSFRENTEAFF. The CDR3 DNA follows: TGTGCCAGCAGCTTTAGAGAGAACACTGAAGCTTTCTTT. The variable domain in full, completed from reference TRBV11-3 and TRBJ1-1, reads EAGVVQSPRYKIIEKKQPVAFWCNPISGHNTLYWYLQNLGQGPELLIRYENEEAVDDSQLPKDRFSAERLKGVDSTLKIQPAELGDSAVYLCASSFRENTEAFFGQGTRLTVV.

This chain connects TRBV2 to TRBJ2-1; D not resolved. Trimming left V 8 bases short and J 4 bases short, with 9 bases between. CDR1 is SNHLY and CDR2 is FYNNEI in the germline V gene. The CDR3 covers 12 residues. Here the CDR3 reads CASSSGYNEQFF. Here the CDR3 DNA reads TGTGCCAGCTCATCCGGGTACAATGAGCAGTTCTTC.

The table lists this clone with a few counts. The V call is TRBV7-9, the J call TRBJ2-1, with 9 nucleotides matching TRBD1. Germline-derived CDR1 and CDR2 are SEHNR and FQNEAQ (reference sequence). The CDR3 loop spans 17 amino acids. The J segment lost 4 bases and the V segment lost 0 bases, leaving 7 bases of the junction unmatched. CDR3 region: CASSLAKQGAIYNEQFF. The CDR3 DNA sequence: TGTGCCAGCAGCTTAGCGAAACAGGGGGCTATATACAATGAGCAGTTCTTC. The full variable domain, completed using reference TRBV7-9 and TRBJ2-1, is DTGVSQNPRHKITKRGQNVTFRCDPISEHNRLYWYRQTLGQGPEFLTYFQNEAQLEKSRLLSDRFSAERPKGSFSTLEIQRTEQGDSAMYLCASSLAKQGAIYNEQFFGPGTRLTVL.

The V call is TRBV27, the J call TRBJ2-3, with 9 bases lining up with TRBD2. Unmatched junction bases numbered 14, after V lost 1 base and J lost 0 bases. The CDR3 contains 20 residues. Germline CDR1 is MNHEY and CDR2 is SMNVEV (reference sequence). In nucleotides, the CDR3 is TGTGCCAGCAGTTTATTATGGCGGGGGGGCGGGCCAGCTAGCACAGATACGCAGTATTTT. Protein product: CASSLLWRGGGPASTDTQYF.

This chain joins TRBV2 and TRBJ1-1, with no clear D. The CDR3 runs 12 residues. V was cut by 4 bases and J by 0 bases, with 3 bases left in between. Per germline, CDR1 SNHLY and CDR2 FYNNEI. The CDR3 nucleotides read TGTGCCAGCAGTGTCATGAACACTGAAGCTTTCTTT. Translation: CASSVMNTEAFF.

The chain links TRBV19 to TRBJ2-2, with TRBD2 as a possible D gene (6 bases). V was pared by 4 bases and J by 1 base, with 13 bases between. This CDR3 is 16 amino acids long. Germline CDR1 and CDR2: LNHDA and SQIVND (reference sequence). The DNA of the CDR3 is TGTGCCAGTAGTAAAGTGGACTATCTGAACACCGGGGAGCTGTTTTTT. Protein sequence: CASSKVDYLNTGELFF.

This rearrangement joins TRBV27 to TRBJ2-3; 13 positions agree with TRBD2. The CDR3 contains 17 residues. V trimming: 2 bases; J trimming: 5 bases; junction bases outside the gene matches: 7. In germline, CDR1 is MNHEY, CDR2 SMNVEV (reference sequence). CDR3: CASSLTGLAGRLDTQYF. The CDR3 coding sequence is TGTGCCAGCAGTTTAACGGGACTAGCGGGACGTTTAGATACGCAGTATTTT.

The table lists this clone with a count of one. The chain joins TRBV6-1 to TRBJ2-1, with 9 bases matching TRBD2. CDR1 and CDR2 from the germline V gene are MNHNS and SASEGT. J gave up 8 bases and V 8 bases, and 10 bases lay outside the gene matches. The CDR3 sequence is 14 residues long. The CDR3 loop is CASGGAGGVDEQFF. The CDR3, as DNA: TGTGCCAGCGGCGGGGCGGGAGGGGTGGATGAGCAGTTCTTC.